This T cell receptor (beta chain) was obtained from a study of shared clonotypes between healthy human individuals (dated by TCRdb to about 2020). Study-level background: Two women and a few men aged 18 to 49 years were included in the cohort. Per donor, three plates each were used for CD4 naive and CD4 memory, two for CD8 naive, and one for CD8 memory. To estimate repertoire size and how much clonotypes are shared between individuals, the study performed deep sequencing of blood TCR repertoires from a handful of healthy adults. Libraries were prepared and TCR repertoires were sequenced by different laboratories using diverse techniques, in order to increase sequencing depth and limit assay-specific biases. Leukapheresis yielded between about 0.85 and 9.5 billion PBMCs per donor.

As regards this clone: This clone's antigen is unknown. No quality values exist for individual bases; no much larger clone is one base distant.

Using the deep immunoSEQ assay, TCR CDR3 regions were amplified from genomic DNA by multiplex PCR. For each cell subset, the extracted genomic DNA was distributed evenly across all wells of several immunoSEQ 96-well plates, and each plate served as one replicate. Each replicate PCR for sorted subsets received approximately 220 ng genomic DNA, equal to some 32,000 T cell genomes. Purified libraries were quantified with a Qubit 3.0 fluorometer, sized on a Bioanalyzer 2100, and re-quantified with the KAPA Library Quantification kit. A separate single-read 150-cycle Illumina NextSeq 550 flow cell was used to sequence each immunoSEQ 96-well plate. On the study's bioinformatics: Because the immunoSEQ output included only junctional sequences and no quality scores, the filtering could not be the same as the filtering used for full-length reads. Sequences were annotated with PyIR, a Python wrapper for IgBLAST v1.9, and V/J genes and CDR3 were assigned using IMGT germline references. Reads were filtered out if the reads had weak V/J assignments (E-value above 1e-6), no CDR3, stop codons, out-of-frame junctions, or ambiguous translated residues. V3J clonotypes were defined as sequences sharing the same inferred V gene, J gene, and CDR3 amino acid sequence. Percentage overlap between repertoires was calculated by dividing the number of shared unique clonotypes by the size of the smaller repertoire. Three approaches were used to assess repertoire richness: RTK rarefaction, the Chao1 estimator, and Recon v2.1 estimates of unobserved clonotypes. Generation probabilities were computed with OLGA for all TCRbeta clonotypes obtained by the gDNA method from several donors. The immuneACCESS repertoire file appears here via TCRdb, limited to in-frame rearrangements. These files lack a portion of the clones; in checked studies, under half of the deficit traces to unresolved V genes, and the cause of the others is not known. From that table come the V and J calls and clone size; the DNA was used to work out D and trimming. The sample has about 2 million clones on record, roughly 95% of them singletons. More than 0.95% of the sample is in the top ten clones.

CD8 naive samples were CD45RO-negative cells positively selected for CCR7, giving a CD45RA+CCR7+ population that excluded TemRA cells. Donors were healthy HIV-negative adults with no recently reported acute infections or vaccinations. Only Caucasian adults living in Nashville, Tennessee, USA were represented among the donors. After blood collection by leukapheresis, PBMCs were isolated using Ficoll-Histopaque density gradient centrifugation and then cryopreserved in the vapor phase of liquid nitrogen. Analytical flow cytometry was used to check the purity and quantity of every magnetically sorted T cell population. Genomic DNA was isolated from each sorted fraction and quantified by UV absorbance on a Nanodrop 2000c. Here is what the overall study found, with its caveats: Sampling was restricted to blood, and TCR repertoires in tissues likely differ from the TCR repertoires found in blood. Even with the large sequencing depth, rarefaction of the sorted-subset datasets indicated that sequencing was incomplete. Pairwise subsampling indicated that sequencing depth was expected to affect the degree of clonotype sharing among donors. When four donors were compared, the shared fraction of clonotypes was around 5% for naive CD4, around 3.5% for naive CD8, 2.3% for memory CD4, and under 0.5% for memory CD8. Clonotypes shared by all four sorted-subset donors showed higher generation probabilities than non-shared clonotypes. Estimated clonotype richness was generally larger for naive than for memory subsets. The genetic and exposure-history diversity represented was limited by the small number of donors.

CDR1 and CDR2, looked up from the germline V gene, are WSHSY and SAAADI. Measured from the cysteine to the phenylalanine, the CDR3 is 15 residues long. Only the CDR3 DNA stays, 45 bases, in frame from base 1. V loses 3 bases at its end and J loses 2 bases; junction bases beyond the gene matches: 7. Sample: naive CD8+ T cells sorted from blood. The label giving this sample's cell subset or site can be read as: CD45RA+CCR7+. The origin of this receptor is a man between 18 and 29 years old in good health. Here the chain combines TRBV10-2 and TRBJ2-7; 7 junctional bases match TRBD2. CDR3 loop: CASSDPPSGTYEQYF. DNA sequence: TGCGCCAGCAGTGATCCGCCTAGCGGAACCTACGAGCAGTACTTC.